This T cell receptor beta chain emerged from a study of blood T cell repertoires in COVID-19. Study context: Donors in the United States, Italy and Spain gave samples during acute or convalescent COVID-19. From T cells, B-cell-depleted T cells, or PBMCs came the material, which was cDNA or gDNA.

The CDR3 loop spans 13 amino acids. Trimming took off 6 bases at V and 3 bases at J, with 12 bases between the two ends. Looked up from germline, CDR1 is DFQATT and CDR2 is SNEGSKA (reference sequence). Original methodology: Nucleated cell number was recorded as an estimate derived from reference gene primer amplification. Profiling relied on immunoSEQ multiplex PCR, and the TCRdb table lists in-frame clones only, not all of them. V and J calls plus clone size are reproduced from that table; the DNA served to infer D and trimming. The sample includes fewer than 250,000 clones, less than 90% of them seen just once.

The receptor was derived from a woman aged 50 to 60 with acute or convalescent COVID-19. Sequencing input: peripheral blood. The J gene is TRBJ1-5, the V gene TRBV20-1; D not resolved. The CDR3 nucleotides read TGCAGTGCCAGTCGAGGAAACAATCAGCCCCAGCATTTT. It yields the protein CSASRGNNQPQHF.